This T cell receptor beta chain was captured by sequencing in a study of blood T cells in healthy people across ages. General study findings and limits: Higher naive T cell percentage went strongly together with higher TCR beta diversity. Long-lived donors carried more naive CD4+ cells and greater diversity than aged donors.

Alongside a J-beta primer mix, a sample-barcoded 5' primer served in a second PCR lasting about 6 to 12 cycles. A template-switch adaptor with 12 random nucleotides tagged each cDNA molecule. Any given sample supplied a minimum of 2.5 million CDR3-containing paired-end reads. MiXCR was run by TCRdb on the 5' RACE reads, yielding one entry per CDR3 protein. Found here are about 1.5 million distinct CDR3 sequences, 42% of them singletons; the top ten hold 4%. This clonotype was seen a few times. The antigen is undetermined. This TCR came from a young woman in good health. The sample was blood.

The CDR3 spells CASSPPLAGADYEQYF. The CDR3 DNA sequence: TGTGCCAGCTCACCACCCCTAGCGGGAGCTGACTACGAGCAGTACTTC. The rearrangement uses TRBV18 and TRBJ2-7; 10 nucleotides match TRBD2. The V and J ends lost 0 bases and 3 bases, in that order; junction bases with no gene match: 5. This CDR3 is 16 amino acids long. CDR1 and CDR2 from the germline V gene are KGHSH and LQKENI.